The 20 T cell receptor beta chains presented below share a single source sample, sequenced in a study of PD-1 blockade in mismatch repair-deficient tumors (dated by TCRdb to 2016 to 2017). The library was produced with the immunoSEQ multiplex PCR assay. Entries here come from immuneACCESS through TCRdb and include only in-frame sequences with V and J called. Some clones fail to appear in such tables; in the studies checked, an unresolved V gene covers under half of the shortfall, and the cause of the remainder is unknown. In all, the sample holds around 100,000 clones, and 82% of those were seen once. Roughly 6.3% of the sample belongs to the ten largest clones. This sample comprised peripheral blood, obtained approximately 35 weeks after starting pembrolizumab. These receptors were obtained from an adult with mismatch repair-deficient cancer.

The chain recombines TRBV6-5 with TRBJ1-4; 8 bases are a match to TRBD1. The germline V gene has CDR1 MNHEY and CDR2 SVGAGI. V dropped 5 bases and J dropped 6; count of bases not matched to a gene: 8. CDR3 length equals 15 residues. The CDR3 region has the DNA TGTGCCAGCAGTCTAGCCGGGACAGGAGATGAAAAACTGTTTTTT. Translation: CASSLAGTGDEKLFF.

V usage is TRBV6-1 and J usage is TRBJ2-7; 8 nucleotides line up with TRBD1. Germline values: CDR1 MNHNS, CDR2 SASEGT. J was trimmed by 1 base and V by 9 bases; bases with no gene match: 5. This CDR3 has 13 residues. The CDR3 region is CASNTGGSYEQYF. As DNA, the CDR3 is TGTGCCAGTAACACAGGGGGGTCCTACGAGCAGTACTTC.

This chain uses TRBV5-6 with TRBJ2-5; D might be TRBD1 or TRBD2, each matching 5 bases. The CDR3 sequence is 16 residues long. Trimming removed 5 bases from V and 1 base from J, with 18 bases in between. Germline V gives CDR1 SGHDT, CDR2 YYEEEE. CDR3 sequence (DNA): TGTGCCAGCAGTCTAGGGACGGCTACCATCCAAGAGACCCAGTACTTC. Its translation: CASSLGTATIQETQYF.

The V call is TRBV18, the J call TRBJ2-5; no firm D call. The CDR3 contains 13 residues. The V gene lost 2 bases and the J gene lost 5 bases, with 9 bases spanning the gap. The germline V gene encodes CDR1 KGHSH and CDR2 LQKENI. CDR3 loop: CASSPGNSETQYF. The CDR3 region has the DNA TGTGCCAGCTCACCAGGGAACTCGGAGACCCAGTACTTC.

The CDR3, as DNA: TGTGCCTCCCGGAATCAAGCTAGCACAGATACGCAGTATTTT. Its translation: CASRNQASTDTQYF. This chain joins TRBV10-3 and TRBJ2-3; D not certain. The CDR3 covers 14 residues. Trimming cost V 11 bases and J 0 bases, with 15 bases left between them. The germline V gene encodes CDR1 ENHRY and CDR2 SYGVKD.

This chain connects TRBV5-1 to TRBJ1-1; 8 bases align to TRBD1. The trim removed 6 bases at V and 3 bases at J, leaving 10 bases unmatched. Germline values: CDR1 SGHRS, CDR2 YFSETQ. CDR3 length: 15 amino acids. CDR3: CASNDRGSVDTEAFF. The CDR3, as DNA: TGCGCCAGCAACGACAGGGGTTCAGTAGACACTGAAGCTTTCTTT. The full variable domain, in which reference TRBV5-1 and TRBJ1-1 provide the parts outside the CDR3, is KAGVTQTPRYLIKTRGQQVTLSCSPISGHRSVSWYQQTPGQGLQFLFEYFSETQRNKGNFPGRFSGRQFSNSRSEMNVSTLELGDSALYLCASNDRGSVDTEAFFGQGTRLTVV.

V gene TRBV18 combines with J gene TRBJ1-1, with a tentative D call TRBD1 (6 bases). Germline CDR1 is KGHSH and CDR2 is LQKENI. The V gene lost 5 bases and the J gene lost 5 bases, with 18 bases spanning the gap. The CDR3 spans 15 residues. For the CDR3, the DNA is TGTGCCAGCTCATCAGACGCAGGGGTTAGGACTGAAGCTTTCTTT. It yields the protein CASSSDAGVRTEAFF.

Here the CDR3 DNA reads TGTGCCAGCAGCTTACTGGGACAGGGCTACACCGGGGAGCTGTTTTTT. Protein: CASSLLGQGYTGELFF. The chain is built from TRBV11-2 and TRBJ2-2; the match to TRBD1 covers 9 bases. Losses at the gene ends were 2 bases for V and 3 bases for J; bases not matched to a gene: 4. Per the germline V gene, CDR1 is SGHAT and CDR2 is FQNNGV. The CDR3 loop spans 16 amino acids.

This rearrangement joins TRBV27 to TRBJ1-1, with D unresolved. CDR3 length: 16 amino acids. The germline V gene has CDR1 MNHEY and CDR2 SMNVEV (reference sequence). The V end was cut by 2 bases, the J end by 0 bases, with 13 bases between. CDR3 sequence: CASSLLSGQLNTEAFF. CDR3 bases: TGTGCCAGCAGTTTACTTTCCGGGCAGCTGAACACTGAAGCTTTCTTT.

This chain connects TRBV5-1 to TRBJ2-7, with 11 nucleotides matching TRBD1. Germline CDR1 SGHRS, CDR2 YFSETQ. The V and J ends lost 2 bases and 6 bases, in that order; junction bases with no gene match: 7. The length of the CDR3 is 15 residues. The CDR3 DNA follows: TGCGCCAGCAGCTTCCCGGGACAGGGGGTCCTCGAGCAGTACTTC. Translating gives CASSFPGQGVLEQYF.

This chain uses TRBV19 with TRBJ1-4, with a weak D call TRBD1 (5 bases). The germline V gene encodes CDR1 LNHDA and CDR2 SQIVND (reference sequence). Trimming shortened V by 5 bases and J by 8 bases, and 12 bases separated the two germline ends. The CDR3 totals 13 residues. Written as DNA, the CDR3 is TGTGCCAGTAGTCCCCCGGGGGGGGAAAAACTGTTTTTT. It yields the protein CASSPPGGEKLFF.

This chain joins TRBV4-1 and TRBJ1-2; 8 bases fit TRBD1. V was pared by 3 bases and J by 3 bases, with 9 bases of the junction left unmatched. CDR3 length: 16 residues. The germline gives CDR1 MGHRA, CDR2 YSYEKL. The CDR3 here is CASSQQTGAIHYGYTF. DNA of the CDR3: TGCGCCAGCAGCCAGCAGACAGGGGCAATCCACTATGGCTACACCTTC.

The rearrangement links TRBV7-2 to TRBJ2-1; maybe TRBD2 (6 bases). CDR1 is SGHTA, CDR2 FQGNSA, per germline. V was clipped by 2 bases and J by 0 bases, with 8 bases between them. The CDR3 length is 15 residues. The CDR3 reads CASSLLSGSYNEQFF. The CDR3 coding sequence is TGTGCCAGCAGCTTACTTAGCGGCTCCTACAATGAGCAGTTCTTC.

This clone was seen a few times. The J gene is TRBJ1-2, the V gene TRBV11-2; D is uncertain. The germline V gene has CDR1 SGHAT and CDR2 FQNNGV. The CDR3 length is 15 residues. Between the trimmed V and J ends, which lost 4 bases and 2 bases, there was a span of 14 bases. The DNA of the CDR3 is TGTGCCAGCAGCTCGGACCGCCGGGAGAACTATGGCTACACCTTC. Its protein is CASSSDRRENYGYTF.

This clone was found a few times. One end of the junction fails to match germline, which may point to a read error. V and J are TRBV29-1 and TRBJ2-7, with D perhaps matching TRBD1 (5 bases). The CDR3 consists of 13 residues. Germline CDR1 reads SQVTM; CDR2 reads ANQGSEA. CDR3 DNA: TGCAGCGTCGAAGACAGTTTCGGCGACGAGCAGTACTTC. Amino acid sequence: CSVEDSFGDEQYF.

This chain links TRBV7-6 with TRBJ2-2; D gene unclear. The CDR3 contains 16 residues. Germline CDR1 is SGHVS and CDR2 is FNYEAQ. V was clipped by 5 bases and J by 1 base, with 14 bases between them. DNA of the CDR3: TGTGCCAGCAGCCACTACAGTGGGATGAACACCGGGGAGCTGTTTTTT. It encodes CASSHYSGMNTGELFF.

In its sample, this clone was seen a few times. The chain employs TRBV7-3 and TRBJ2-3; TRBD1 or TRBD2 may be the D gene (5 bases each). Germline assignment: CDR1 SGHTA and CDR2 FQGTGA. V lost 5 bases to trimming and J lost 3 bases, with 18 bases between them. CDR3 length: 16 amino acids. Here the CDR3 DNA reads TGTGCCAGCAGCGTTTCTGGGGGATCCAGGACAGATACGCAGTATTTT. The encoded protein is CASSVSGGSRTDTQYF.

The V gene is TRBV19, the J gene TRBJ2-1, with D uncertain. V lost 4 bases and J lost 4, with 8 bases in between. The CDR3 totals 13 residues. CDR1 is LNHDA, CDR2 SQIVND, per germline (reference sequence). CDR3 sequence (DNA): TGTGCCAGTAGTAACGGATTTTACAATGAGCAGTTCTTC. Protein: CASSNGFYNEQFF.

This chain uses TRBV27 with TRBJ2-6; 8 bases fit TRBD1. The CDR3 loop spans 14 amino acids. Germline V gives CDR1 MNHEY, CDR2 SMNVEV (reference sequence). Losses at the gene ends were 10 bases for V and 4 bases for J; bases not matched to a gene: 6. The CDR3 bases are TGTGCCACCCAGGGGGCTGCCGGGGCCAACGTCCTGACTTTC. This codes for CATQGAAGANVLTF.

The CDR3 is CASSLVQGVRTAYGYTF. As DNA, the CDR3 is TGTGCCAGCAGCTTAGTACAGGGTGTTCGTACCGCCTATGGCTACACCTTC. The V call is TRBV11-2, the J call TRBJ1-2, with D possibly matching TRBD1 (6 bases). This CDR3 comprises 17 residues. The germline CDR1 and CDR2 sequences are SGHAT and FQNNGV. Trimming left V 1 base short and J 4 bases short, with 19 bases between. The entire variable domain, with the rest obtained from reference TRBV11-2 and TRBJ1-2, is as follows: EAGVAQSPRYKIIEKRQSVAFWCNPISGHATLYWYQQILGQGPKLLIQFQNNGVVDDSQLPKDRFSAERLKGVDSTLKIQPAKLEDSAVYLCASSLVQGVRTAYGYTFGSGTRLTVV.